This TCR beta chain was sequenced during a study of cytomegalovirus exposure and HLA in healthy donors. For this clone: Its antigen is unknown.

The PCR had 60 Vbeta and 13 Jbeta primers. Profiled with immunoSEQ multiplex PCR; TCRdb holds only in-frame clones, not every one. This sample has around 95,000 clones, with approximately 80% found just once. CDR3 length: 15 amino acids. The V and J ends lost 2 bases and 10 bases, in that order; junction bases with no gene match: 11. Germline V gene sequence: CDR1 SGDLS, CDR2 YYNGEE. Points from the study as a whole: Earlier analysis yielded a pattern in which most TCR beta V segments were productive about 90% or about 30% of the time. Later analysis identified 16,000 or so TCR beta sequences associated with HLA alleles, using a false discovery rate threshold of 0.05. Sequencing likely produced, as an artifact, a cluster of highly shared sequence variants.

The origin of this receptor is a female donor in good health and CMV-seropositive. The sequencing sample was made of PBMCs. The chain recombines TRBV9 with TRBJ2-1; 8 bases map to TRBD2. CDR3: CASSVGTRGLGEQFF. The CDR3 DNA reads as TGTGCCAGCAGCGTGGGGACTAGAGGGTTAGGGGAGCAGTTCTTC.